These 20 T cell receptor beta chains share one sample of origin, sequenced in a study of control samples from healthy donors and cancer patients. Repertoires were generated with immunoSEQ multiplex PCR, while TCRdb's copy carries only in-frame clones and drops some. The data hold roughly 30,000 clones, with approximately 93% observed a single time. Sequenced input: PBMCs. The receptors shown here come from a man between 40 and 49 years old with colorectal cancer.

The gene calls are TRBV14 and TRBJ2-3; D not certain. Germline CDR1 and CDR2: SGHDN and FVKESK. The CDR3 length is 15 residues. The germline V and J ends were trimmed by 2 bases and 4 bases, with 13 bases remaining between them. CDR3 sequence (DNA): TGTGCCAGCAGCCAAAGCAATCCCGTGGCAGATACGCAGTATTTT. As protein: CASSQSNPVADTQYF.

The chain couples TRBV6-5 to TRBJ1-3; D uncertain. The germline V gene has CDR1 MNHEY and CDR2 SVGAGI. Trimming cost V 7 bases and J 0 bases, with 10 bases left between them. The CDR3 runs to 14 residues. The DNA for the CDR3 is TGTGCCAGCAAGGAAGGGTTCTCTGGAAACACCATATATTTT. Translation: CASKEGFSGNTIYF.

The CDR3 bases are TGTGCCAGCAGTGAAGAGGCAGGGGGCATAGCGCCCCAGCATTTT. Translation gives CASSEEAGGIAPQHF. The chain joins TRBV2 to TRBJ1-5; 8 positions match TRBD1. CDR3 length: 15 amino acids. CDR1 is SNHLY and CDR2 is FYNNEI in the germline V gene. The trim removed 1 base at V and 9 bases at J, leaving 8 bases unmatched.

This clone was detected only once. The rearrangement uses TRBV7-9 and TRBJ2-3, with a weak D call TRBD1 (7 bases). Germline lookup yields CDR1 SEHNR and CDR2 FQNEAQ (reference sequence). This CDR3 contains 12 residues. Trimming shortened V by 11 bases and J by 3 bases, and 12 bases separated the two germline ends. This CDR3 is CAGLQGTDTQYF. CDR3 nucleotides: TGTGCCGGACTACAGGGGACAGATACGCAGTATTTT.

The chain couples TRBV3-1 (or the pseudogene TRBV3-2) to TRBJ2-1; a weak D match, TRBD2 (7 bases). Germline-derived CDR1 and CDR2 are LGHDT and YNNKEL (reference sequence). This CDR3 has 13 residues. V was pared by 4 bases and J by 8 bases, with 12 bases between. The CDR3 nucleotides read TGTGCCAGCAGCCGTGGGGGGGCCCATGAGCAGTTCTTC. Residues: CASSRGGAHEQFF.

The chain is built from TRBV11-2 and TRBJ2-2, with a weak D call TRBD1 (5 bases). With 2 bases removed from V and 3 bases from J, the gap between germline ends came to 13 bases. CDR3 length equals 16 residues. The germline CDR1 and CDR2 sequences are SGHAT and FQNNGV. In nucleotides, the CDR3 is TGTGCCAGCAGCTTAACCTTGGACACCTACACCGGGGAGCTGTTTTTT. This codes for CASSLTLDTYTGELFF.

This chain uses TRBV7-3 with TRBJ2-2; 7 nucleotides align to TRBD1. The junction had 12 bases not matched to a gene; V was cut back by 2 bases and J by 6 bases. CDR3 length equals 17 residues. The V gene's germline CDR1 is SGHTA and CDR2 FQGTGA. The chain's CDR3 is CASSLVHRTGVPGELFF. The CDR3 DNA reads TGTGCCAGCAGCTTAGTTCACCGGACAGGAGTTCCCGGGGAGCTGTTTTTT.

The sample holds a few counts of this clone. The chain has TRBV5-1 and TRBJ2-7; no reliable D call. CDR3 length equals 14 residues. Trimming took off 0 bases at V and 0 bases at J, with 7 bases between the two ends. Germline CDR1 and CDR2: SGHRS and YFSETQ. The CDR3 is CASSLVPPSYEQYF. The CDR3 nucleotides are TGCGCCAGCAGCTTGGTTCCACCCTCCTACGAGCAGTACTTC.

The chain uses TRBV19 and TRBJ1-5, with 8 nucleotides matching TRBD1. Trimming removed 6 bases from V and 6 bases from J; junction bases left unmatched: 13. Per the germline V gene, CDR1 is LNHDA and CDR2 is SQIVND (reference sequence). The CDR3 covers 16 residues. CDR3: CASSRRTGSLAQPQHF. As DNA, the CDR3 is TGTGCCAGTAGCCGACGGACAGGGTCGTTAGCTCAGCCCCAGCATTTT.

The rearrangement links TRBV7-3 to TRBJ1-4; D call uncertain. The CDR3 runs 13 residues. V was pared by 3 bases and J by 7 bases, with 9 bases between. Germline CDR1 reads SGHTA; CDR2 reads FQGTGA. The CDR3 here is CASSFESPEKLFF. As DNA, the CDR3 is TGTGCCAGCAGCTTTGAGAGTCCTGAAAAACTGTTTTTT.

The chain links TRBV5-1 to TRBJ2-5; D unclear. Germline CDR1 SGHRS, CDR2 YFSETQ. The CDR3 is made up of 13 amino acids. Trimming left V 1 base short and J 6 bases short, with 10 bases between. The CDR3 nucleotides are TGCGCCAGCAGCTTGTCCCGGCGGCAGACCCAGTACTTC. It is translated as CASSLSRRQTQYF. Using reference TRBV5-1 and TRBJ2-5 for the parts outside the CDR3, the full variable domain is KAGVTQTPRYLIKTRGQQVTLSCSPISGHRSVSWYQQTPGQGLQFLFEYFSETQRNKGNFPGRFSGRQFSNSRSEMNVSTLELGDSALYLCASSLSRRQTQYFGPGTRLLVL.

This clone was seen more than once but under ten times. J is TRBJ1-2 and V is TRBV3-1 (or the pseudogene TRBV3-2), with D perhaps matching TRBD1 (5 bases). Germline V lookup: CDR1 LGHDT, CDR2 YNNKEL (reference sequence). V lost 0 bases to trimming and J lost 7 bases, with 12 bases between them. The CDR3 totals 14 residues. The CDR3 reads CASSQDQGRFGYTF. CDR3 coding DNA: TGTGCCAGCAGCCAAGATCAGGGCAGGTTTGGCTACACCTTC.

The chain is built from TRBV7-6 and TRBJ2-2; TRBD1 matches at 9 bases. Trimming at V came to 6 bases and at J to 5 bases, leaving 4 bases not matched to a gene. This CDR3 comprises 14 residues. CDR1 and CDR2 (germline): SGHVS, FNYEAQ. This CDR3 reads CASRNRGHTGELFF. CDR3 DNA: TGTGCCAGCAGAAACAGGGGGCATACCGGGGAGCTGTTTTTT.

The chain joins TRBV7-8 to TRBJ2-3; TRBD2 matches at 9 bases. After removal of 0 bases from V and 6 bases from J, the junction contained 10 bases not matched to a gene. The germline V gene has CDR1 SGHVS and CDR2 FQNEAQ. The CDR3 has 17 residues. The chain's CDR3 is CASSLAMAGGSIDTQYF. CDR3 bases: TGTGCCAGCAGCTTAGCGATGGCGGGGGGGAGTATTGATACGCAGTATTTT.

The J gene is TRBJ2-3, the V gene TRBV7-8; D is undetermined. Trimming took off 6 bases at V and 2 bases at J, with 9 bases between the two ends. Germline CDR1 SGHVS, CDR2 FQNEAQ. The CDR3 consists of 13 residues. The CDR3 reads CASSSDLTDTQYF. In DNA form, the CDR3 reads TGTGCCAGCAGTTCAGACCTCACAGATACGCAGTATTTT.

The chain carries TRBV11-2 and TRBJ2-7, with 8 bases aligning to TRBD1. This CDR3 spans 17 amino acids. CDR1 SGHAT and CDR2 FQNNGV come from the germline V gene. The ends lost 1 base at V and 5 bases at J; junction bases unmatched: 13. CDR3 in DNA: TGTGCCAGCAGCTTAGTATCGAGGACAGGGTCGACCCACGAGCAGTACTTC. Its protein product is CASSLVSRTGSTHEQYF.

This clone appeared a few times. The J gene is TRBJ1-2, the V gene TRBV19, with D perhaps TRBD1 (6 bases). The V gene's germline CDR1 is LNHDA and CDR2 SQIVND (reference sequence). V was pared by 7 bases and J by 4 bases, with 19 bases between. The CDR3 has 15 amino acids. Written as DNA, the CDR3 is TGTGCCAGTATCTCGTGGGGGGCGCCGACCTATGGCTACACCTTC. Translated, it gives CASISWGAPTYGYTF. Using reference TRBV19 and TRBJ1-2 for the parts outside the CDR3, the full variable domain is DGGITQSPKYLFRKEGQNVTLSCEQNLNHDAMYWYRQDPGQGLRLIYYSQIVNDFQKGDIAEGYSVSREKKESFPLTVTSAQKNPTAFYLCASISWGAPTYGYTFGSGTRLTVV.

The chain links TRBV6-5 to TRBJ1-5, with D possibly being TRBD1 (5 bases). Looked up from germline, CDR1 is MNHEY and CDR2 is SVGAGI. The CDR3 extends over 15 amino acids. The ends were cut back, 6 bases at V and 5 bases at J, with 17 bases in the middle. The CDR3 region is CASRPDSRTDQPQHF. Written as DNA, the CDR3 is TGTGCCAGCAGACCCGACAGTCGTACAGATCAGCCCCAGCATTTT.

The J gene is TRBJ1-2, the V gene TRBV7-9, with 10 bases matching TRBD1. From germline, CDR1 is SEHNR and CDR2 FQNEAQ (reference sequence). V trimming: 1 base; J trimming: 8 bases; junction bases outside the gene matches: 7. The CDR3 spans 15 residues. The CDR3: CASSLETGGAGGYTF. The CDR3 nucleotides are TGTGCCAGCAGCTTAGAGACAGGGGGCGCGGGCGGCTACACCTTC.

J is TRBJ2-7 and V is TRBV12-3 or TRBV12-4; the D is unclear. The V end lost 3 bases, the J end lost 5 bases, and 8 bases lay between the germline ends. The CDR3 consists of 12 residues. The CDR3 loop reads CASSFGVHEQYF. CDR3 nucleotide sequence: TGTGCCAGCAGTTTTGGGGTCCACGAGCAGTACTTC.